These 22 T cell receptor beta chains originate from one sample sequenced in a study of shared clonotypes between healthy human individuals. Assay: immunoSEQ multiplex PCR; the TCRdb copy retains only in-frame clones and omits some. The sample shows 2 million to 2.5 million clones, 90% to 95% of them seen only once. Sequenced: naive CD4+ T cells from PBMCs. The sample's subset: CD45RA+ positively selected. Source of these receptors: a man aged 18 to 30 in good health. Some clones in this sample may be carry-over from other donors' samples.

The chain links TRBV28 to TRBJ2-3; unclear D gene. The CDR3 has 14 amino acids. V was pared by 7 bases and J by 4 bases, with 15 bases between. CDR1 is MDHEN and CDR2 is SYDVKM in the germline V gene. DNA of the CDR3: TGTGCCAGCACCCCCCTCGGTTTTTCAGATACGCAGTATTTT. Translating it yields CASTPLGFSDTQYF.

The chain couples TRBV4-1 to TRBJ1-3; 12 positions match TRBD1. This CDR3 is built from 20 residues. The V segment lost 2 bases and the J segment 0 bases; nucleotides outside the gene matches: 11. In germline, CDR1 is MGHRA, CDR2 YSYEKL. CDR3 loop: CASSQYPTPGQGASGNTIYF. CDR3 bases: TGCGCCAGCAGCCAATACCCGACTCCGGGACAGGGGGCCTCTGGAAACACCATATATTTT.

This clone was seen once. This chain connects TRBV7-8 to TRBJ2-3, with 14 bases lining up with TRBD2. The CDR3 totals 17 residues. J was trimmed by 1 base and V by 1 base; bases with no gene match: 1. Per germline, CDR1 SGHVS and CDR2 FQNEAQ. As DNA, the CDR3 is TGTGCCAGCAGCTTAGGACTAGCGGGAGGGGGCACAGATACGCAGTATTTT. It is translated as CASSLGLAGGGTDTQYF.

The gene calls are TRBV29-1 and TRBJ2-1; D gene ambiguous. The CDR3 has 13 residues. V lost 6 bases to trimming and J lost 6 bases, with 15 bases between them. Germline CDR1 and CDR2: SQVTM and ANQGSEA. This CDR3 is CSVGNRAPNEQFF. The CDR3 DNA reads as TGCAGCGTCGGTAATCGGGCCCCCAATGAGCAGTTCTTC.

The chain has TRBV6-6 and TRBJ1-5, with D maybe TRBD1 (6 bases). This CDR3 is 14 amino acids long. V gave up 5 bases and J gave up 1 base, with 9 bases separating them. The germline gives CDR1 MNHNY, CDR2 SVGAGI (reference sequence). CDR3 sequence reads: CASSPGQSNQPQHF. In DNA, the CDR3 is TGTGCCAGCAGTCCCGGACAGAGCAATCAGCCCCAGCATTTT.

The chain combines TRBV5-1 with TRBJ2-5; D possibly uses TRBD1 or TRBD2 (6 bases each). V was cut by 1 base and J by 3 bases, with 13 bases left in between. Germline CDR1 SGHRS, CDR2 YFSETQ. The CDR3 length is 15 residues. CDR3 loop: CASSLFSGAEETQYF. The CDR3 DNA is TGCGCCAGCAGCTTGTTCTCGGGGGCTGAAGAGACCCAGTACTTC.

The chain couples TRBV6-5 to TRBJ1-5, with D possibly TRBD1 on 5 matching bases. Germline V gene data show CDR1 as MNHEY and CDR2 as SVGAGI. Trimming took 5 bases from V and 3 from J, leaving 11 bases between them. The CDR3 contains 14 residues. CDR3 loop: CASSRDSINQPQHF. CDR3 in DNA: TGTGCCAGCAGTCGGGACTCTATCAATCAGCCCCAGCATTTT.

The chain employs TRBV29-1 and TRBJ2-5; TRBD2 is a possible D gene (5 bases). Looked up from germline, CDR1 is SQVTM and CDR2 is ANQGSEA. Trimming cost V 6 bases and J 9 bases, with 14 bases left between them. The CDR3 extends over 11 amino acids. CDR3 nucleotide sequence: TGCAGCGTGTGGACCCCCGGGGCCCAGTACTTC. Its translation is CSVWTPGAQYF.

The genes are TRBV6-5 and TRBJ2-5, with D perhaps being TRBD1 or TRBD2 (5 bases each). V shed 2 bases and J shed 4 bases, with 17 bases lying between them. The germline V gene has CDR1 MNHEY and CDR2 SVGAGI. The CDR3 covers 16 residues. DNA of the CDR3: TGTGCCAGCAGTTACATTGTCGGGACCCCACCAGAGACCCAGTACTTC. Its translation is CASSYIVGTPPETQYF.

A single count supports this clone. This chain joins TRBV29-1 and TRBJ2-5; D remains unclear. With 4 bases removed from V and 0 bases from J, the gap between germline ends came to 9 bases. The CDR3 consists of 13 residues. In germline, CDR1 is SQVTM, CDR2 ANQGSEA. The CDR3 protein is CSVATWDQETQYF. The DNA of the CDR3 is TGCAGCGTTGCTACCTGGGACCAAGAGACCCAGTACTTC.

The rearrangement joins TRBV11-2 to TRBJ2-7; maybe TRBD2 (6 bases). Trimming shortened V by 5 bases and J by 1 base, and 18 bases separated the two germline ends. Per germline, CDR1 SGHAT and CDR2 FQNNGV. The CDR3 extends over 16 amino acids. The DNA for the CDR3 is TGTGCCAGCAGCCGTATGGGGATAGCGGAATCCTACGAGCAGTACTTC. Translation: CASSRMGIAESYEQYF.

V and J are TRBV27 and TRBJ2-7, with D tentatively TRBD1 or TRBD2 (5 bases each). This CDR3 spans 14 amino acids. Trimming left V 3 bases short and J 4 bases short, with 13 bases between. Germline lookup yields CDR1 MNHEY and CDR2 SMNVEV (reference sequence). DNA of the CDR3: TGTGCCAGCAGTTTCCGCCGTGGGGGATACGAGCAGTACTTC. Encoded protein: CASSFRRGGYEQYF.

The chain recombines TRBV9 with TRBJ2-1; D not resolved. Looked up from germline, CDR1 is SGDLS and CDR2 is YYNGEE. The CDR3 covers 16 residues. The V end lost 1 base, the J end lost 0 bases, and 11 bases lay between the germline ends. The CDR3: CASSVTLGSSYNEQFF. The CDR3 DNA reads TGTGCCAGCAGCGTAACCTTGGGAAGCTCCTACAATGAGCAGTTCTTC.

The rearrangement joins TRBV7-9 to TRBJ2-5; the match to TRBD1 covers 8 bases. Trimming cost V 2 bases and J 0 bases; bases outside gene matches: 5. The CDR3 covers 16 residues. CDR1 is SEHNR and CDR2 is FQNEAQ in the germline V gene (reference sequence). CDR3 in DNA: TGTGCCAGCAGCTTACGGTCAGGGGGCCACCAAGAGACCCAGTACTTC. Amino acids: CASSLRSGGHQETQYF.

This rearrangement joins TRBV28 to TRBJ1-2; D gene ambiguous. The V end lost 9 bases, the J end lost 2 bases, and 19 bases lay between the germline ends. The CDR3 totals 15 residues. Per germline, CDR1 MDHEN and CDR2 SYDVKM. The DNA for the CDR3 is TGTGCCAGTGGGTCGAGTCCTATCCCCAACTATGGCTACACCTTC. It yields the protein CASGSSPIPNYGYTF.

V gene TRBV14 combines with J gene TRBJ2-1; D gene ambiguous. V was cut by 0 bases and J by 3 bases, with 6 bases left in between. The CDR3 consists of 14 residues. Germline-derived CDR1 and CDR2 are SGHDN and FVKESK. This CDR3 reads CASSQEAYYNEQFF. CDR3 DNA sequence: TGTGCCAGCAGCCAAGAAGCCTACTACAATGAGCAGTTCTTC.

This clone has just one count. The chain carries TRBV29-1 and TRBJ2-1; 7 positions match TRBD2. This CDR3 has 17 residues. V lost 1 base and J lost 0; bases outside the gene matches: 9. In germline, CDR1 is SQVTM, CDR2 ANQGSEA. As DNA, the CDR3 is TGCAGCGTTGAAGTCGTGGCTAGCGGTAGCTCCTACAATGAGCAGTTCTTC. This sequence encodes CSVEVVASGSSYNEQFF.

J is TRBJ1-1 and V is TRBV5-4; 7 positions match TRBD1. CDR1 is SGHNT and CDR2 is YYREEE in the germline V gene (reference sequence). Trimming took 4 bases from V and 5 from J; bases not matched to a gene: 2. The CDR3 is 12 residues long. The CDR3 DNA reads as TGTGCCAGCAGCGCGGACAGGACTGAAGCTTTCTTT. As protein: CASSADRTEAFF.

In DNA, the CDR3 is TGTGCCATCAGAGGACAGGTGGTGTCGGAACAGCCCCAGCATTTT. Its translation is CAIRGQVVSEQPQHF. The chain combines TRBV10-3 with TRBJ1-5, with 7 bases matching TRBD1. Trimming cost V 6 bases and J 7 bases; bases outside gene matches: 12. Germline V gives CDR1 ENHRY, CDR2 SYGVKD. The CDR3 loop spans 15 amino acids.

This clone was observed once. CDR3 nucleotides: TGTGCCAGCAGCCGCACAGGAGACCCTCGAGAGACCCAGTACTTC. It codes for CASSRTGDPRETQYF. The chain links TRBV5-4 to TRBJ2-5, with D possibly matching TRBD1 (5 bases). Germline lookup yields CDR1 SGHNT and CDR2 YYREEE (reference sequence). The CDR3 loop spans 15 amino acids. Between the trimmed V and J ends, which lost 4 bases and 4 bases, there was a span of 17 bases.

The chain carries TRBV27 and TRBJ2-7; 10 nucleotides align to TRBD2. The V segment lost 6 bases and the J segment 7 bases; nucleotides outside the gene matches: 15. Germline CDR1 reads MNHEY; CDR2 reads SMNVEV (reference sequence). The CDR3 runs to 16 residues. The CDR3 here is CASRKFPAGGPGEQYF. DNA of the CDR3: TGTGCCAGCAGAAAATTCCCAGCGGGAGGGCCGGGGGAGCAGTACTTC.

The chain carries TRBV2 and TRBJ2-4; TRBD1 is a possible D gene (5 bases). CDR1 is SNHLY, CDR2 FYNNEI, per germline. The germline V and J ends were trimmed by 1 base and 8 bases, with 9 bases remaining between them. The CDR3 has 13 residues. CDR3 region: CASSEEGVDIQYF. CDR3 DNA sequence: TGTGCCAGCAGTGAAGAAGGGGTGGACATTCAGTACTTC. Combining the CDR3 with reference TRBV2 and TRBJ2-4 gives the whole variable domain EPEVTQTPSHQVTQMGQEVILRCVPISNHLYFYWYRQILGQKVEFLVSFYNNEISEKSEIFDDQFSVERPDGSNFTLKIRSTKLEDSAMYFCASSEEGVDIQYFGAGTRLSVL.